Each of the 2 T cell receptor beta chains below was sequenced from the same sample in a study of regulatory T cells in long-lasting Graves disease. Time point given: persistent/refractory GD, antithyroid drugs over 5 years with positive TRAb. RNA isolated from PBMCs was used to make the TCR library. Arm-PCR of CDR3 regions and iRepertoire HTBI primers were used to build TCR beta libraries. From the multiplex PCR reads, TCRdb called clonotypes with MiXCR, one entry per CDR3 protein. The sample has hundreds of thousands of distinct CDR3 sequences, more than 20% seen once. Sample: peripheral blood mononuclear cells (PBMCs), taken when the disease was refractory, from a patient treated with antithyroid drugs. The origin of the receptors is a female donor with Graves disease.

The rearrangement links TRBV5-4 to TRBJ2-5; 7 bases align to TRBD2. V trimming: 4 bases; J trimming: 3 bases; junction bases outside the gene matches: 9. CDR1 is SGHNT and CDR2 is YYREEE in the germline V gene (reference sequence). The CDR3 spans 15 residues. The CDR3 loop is CASSGWEGGEETQYF. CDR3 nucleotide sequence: TGTGCCAGCAGCGGGTGGGAGGGAGGTGAAGAGACCCAGTACTTC.

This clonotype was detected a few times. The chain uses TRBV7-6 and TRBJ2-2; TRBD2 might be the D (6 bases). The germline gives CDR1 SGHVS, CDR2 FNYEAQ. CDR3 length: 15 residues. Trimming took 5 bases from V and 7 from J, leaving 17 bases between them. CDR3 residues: CASSPGGVLNGELFF. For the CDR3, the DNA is TGTGCCAGCAGCCCCGGGGGAGTATTAAACGGGGAGCTGTTTTTT.